The rows below give T cell receptor beta chains drawn from one sample of a study of blood T cell repertoires in COVID-19. Sequencing was performed with immunoSEQ multiplex PCR; in TCRdb, only in-frame clones are kept and a portion is missing. The top ten hold roughly 28% of the sample, which has 65,000 to 75,000 clones, around 86% seen once. Sequenced input: peripheral blood. The receptors here all came from a woman of 80 years or more with active or convalescent COVID-19. The CDR3 runs from the conserved cysteine through the conserved F or W. Each record gives: clone size, J gene, V gene, D gene, CDR3 length, CDR3 protein, CDR3 DNA. The D gene is left open where the match is weak. Only some rows state a clone size, as once, few, many or a class for expanded clones.

>.|TRBJ1-1|TRBV5-8|TRBD1|11
CASRRQGEAFF
TGTGCCAGCAGACGACAGGGCGAAGCTTTCTTT
>once|TRBJ2-3|TRBV10-3|TRBD1|13
CAISPGTGDPQYF
TGTGCCATCAGTCCCGGGACAGGGGATCCGCAGTATTTT
>.|TRBJ2-5|TRBV6-5|TRBD2|14
CASRETSGGGTQYF
TGTGCCAGCAGAGAGACTAGCGGGGGAGGGACCCAGTACTTC
>few|TRBJ1-2|TRBV12-5|TRBD1|16
CASGLVVSQGGGGYTF
TGTGCTAGTGGTTTGGTAGTGAGCCAGGGGGGTGGTGGCTACACCTTC
>.|TRBJ2-1|TRBV19|TRBD2|15
CASSIGGGSYNEQFF
TGTGCCAGTAGTATAGGGGGAGGGTCCTACAATGAGCAGTTCTTC
>.|TRBJ1-5|TRBV29-1|.|14
CSASTVRGGQPQHF
TGCAGCGCCTCAACCGTTAGGGGGGGTCAGCCCCAGCATTTT
>.|TRBJ2-7|TRBV6-5|.|14
CASSSRDTSYEQYF
TGTGCCAGCAGCAGCCGGGACACCTCCTACGAGCAGTACTTC
>few|TRBJ1-1|TRBV2|.|13
CASSDSGNTEAFF
TGTGCCAGCAGTGATTCGGGGAACACTGAAGCTTTCTTT
>.|TRBJ1-2|TRBV2|.|10
CASFLYGYTF
TGTGCCAGTTTTCTCTATGGCTACACCTTC
>.|TRBJ2-7|TRBV18|TRBD1|14
CASSPGQPLGEQYF
TGTGCCAGCTCACCGGGACAGCCGCTCGGGGAGCAGTACTTC
>.|TRBJ2-2|TRBV7-3|.|15
CASSLTASNTGELFF
TGTGCCAGCAGCCTGACTGCGTCGAACACCGGGGAGCTGTTTTTT
>.|TRBJ1-3|TRBV5-1|TRBD1|13
CASSTRDRDPIYF
TGCGCCAGCAGCACCCGGGACAGGGATCCCATATATTTT
>.|TRBJ2-5|TRBV20-1|.|13
CSASVRGIETQYF
TGCAGTGCTAGTGTCCGGGGGATCGAGACCCAGTACTTC
>.|TRBJ1-2|TRBV7-2|.|14
CASSLNQGRYGYTF
TGTGCCAGCAGCTTAAATCAGGGGCGCTATGGCTACACCTTC